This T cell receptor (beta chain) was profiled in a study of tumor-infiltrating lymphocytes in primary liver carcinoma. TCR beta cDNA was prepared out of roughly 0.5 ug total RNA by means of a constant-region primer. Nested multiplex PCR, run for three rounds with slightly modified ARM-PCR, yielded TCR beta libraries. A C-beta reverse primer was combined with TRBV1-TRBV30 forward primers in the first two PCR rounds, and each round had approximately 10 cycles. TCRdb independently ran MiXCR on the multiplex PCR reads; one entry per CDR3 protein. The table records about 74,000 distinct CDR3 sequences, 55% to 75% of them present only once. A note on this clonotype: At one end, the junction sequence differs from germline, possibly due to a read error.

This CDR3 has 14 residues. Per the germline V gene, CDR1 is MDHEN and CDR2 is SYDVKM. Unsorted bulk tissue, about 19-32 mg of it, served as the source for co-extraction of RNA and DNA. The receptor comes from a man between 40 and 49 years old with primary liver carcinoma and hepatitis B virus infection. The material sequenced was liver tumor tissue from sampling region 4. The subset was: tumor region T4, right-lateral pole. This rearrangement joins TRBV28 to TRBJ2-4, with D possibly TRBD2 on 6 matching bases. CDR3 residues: CAGTGRLGKYIQYF. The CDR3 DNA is TGTGCCGGCACTGGGAGGTTAGGCAAATACATTCAGTACTTC.